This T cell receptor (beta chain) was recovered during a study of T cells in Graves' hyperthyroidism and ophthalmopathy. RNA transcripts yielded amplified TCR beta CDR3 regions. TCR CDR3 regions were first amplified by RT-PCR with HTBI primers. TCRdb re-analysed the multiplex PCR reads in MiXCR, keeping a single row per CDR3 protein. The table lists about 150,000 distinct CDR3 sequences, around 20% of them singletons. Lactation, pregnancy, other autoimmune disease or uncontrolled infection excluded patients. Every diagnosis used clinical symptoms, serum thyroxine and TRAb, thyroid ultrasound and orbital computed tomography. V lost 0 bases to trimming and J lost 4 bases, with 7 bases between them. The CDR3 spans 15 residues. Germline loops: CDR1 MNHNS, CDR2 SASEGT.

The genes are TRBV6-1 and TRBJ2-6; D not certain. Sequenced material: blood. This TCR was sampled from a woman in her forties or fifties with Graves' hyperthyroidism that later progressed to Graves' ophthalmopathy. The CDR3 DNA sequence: TGTGCCAGCAGTGAAGCGCGTGGGGGGGCCAACGTCCTGACTTTC. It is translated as CASSEARGGANVLTF.